This T cell receptor beta chain was sequenced for a study of vaccination effects on CD4 cells after COVID-19. Study as a whole: The cohort was immunized with two doses of either the BNT162b2 or mRNA-1273 vaccine.

Regarding the study as a whole: Healthy vaccinees showed cross-reactivity with common cold coronaviruses in only 1 of 255 vaccine-induced clones.

Antigen-specific CD4+ T cells were first expanded with viral peptide pools by the ViraFEST assay and only then sequenced. Cells that had been cultured for roughly eleven days were the source of isolated CD4+ T cells. In culture with about 10 IU/ml IL-2 and roughly 9.3 ug/ml peptides, PBMC were grown at a few million per well. In the cultures, half the medium was exchanged for IL-2 medium on days 3 and 7. Remarks on this clone: Its antigen is undetermined.

CDR3 length: 15 residues. Germline CDR1 is SGHTA and CDR2 is FQGTGA. The junction had 4 bases not matched to a gene; V was cut back by 5 bases and J by 0 bases. The repertoire was sequenced with immunoSEQ multiplex PCR; TCRdb's copy has only in-frame clones and lacks some. Here the sample spans around 79,000 clones, 70% to 75% being singletons. Sequenced material: CD4+ T cells from PBMCs cultured with HCoV-229E spike peptides, taken before COVID-19 vaccination. The chain is built from TRBV7-3 and TRBJ2-3, with 8 positions matching TRBD2. The receptor was derived from a human donor who received a COVID-19 vaccine. CDR3 region: CASSDSGESTDTQYF. CDR3 in DNA: TGTGCCAGCAGCGATAGCGGGGAAAGCACAGATACGCAGTATTTT.